The entry that follows covers one TCR beta chain sequence. A read error may explain this, as a much larger clone is one base away. Other DNA sequences in this sample translate to the same CDR3. This sample stems from a study of shared clonotypes between healthy human individuals. TCRdb's table, derived via immunoSEQ multiplex PCR, lists solely in-frame clones and lacks some. Here the sample spans around 500,000 clones, around 85% being singletons. There are 12 residues in the CDR3. Germline V gene lookup returns CDR1 SQVTM and CDR2 ANQGSEA. The clonotype comes from a woman aged 40 to 55 in good health. Some clones in this sample may be carry-over from other donors' samples. The chain is built from TRBV29-1 and TRBJ2-7; 8 positions agree with TRBD1. The sequencing input was PBMCs. The CDR3 loop reads CSTKGQGSEQYF. Here the CDR3 DNA reads TGCAGCACCAAAGGACAGGGCAGCGAGCAATACTTC.